This is a list of T cell receptor beta chains from one sample in a study of T-cell reconstitution after alpha-beta-depleted transplantation in children. TCRdb redid the calling of the PCR reads with MiXCR, one entry per CDR3 protein. The sample includes about 400,000 distinct CDR3 sequences, roughly 21% of them seen just once. The source material was PBMCs from the stem cell graft donor, sampled from the stem cell graft. Source of these receptors: a human donor who donated a stem cell graft to a child with acute myeloid leukemia. Each CDR3 is given with its conserved first and last residue. D genes are given only for firm matches. Not every row has a clone size; where given, it reads once, few, many or a size class.

v_gene: TRBV29-1
j_gene: TRBJ2-2
d_gene: .
abundance: many
CDR3nt: TGCAGCGTTGTGAAGGGCACCGGGGAGCTGTTTTTT
CDR3aa: CSVVKGTGELFF

v_gene: TRBV5-1
j_gene: TRBJ2-2
d_gene: TRBD1
abundance: many
CDR3nt: TGCGCCAGCAGCTTGGTTACAGGGGTAACCGGGGAGCTGTTTTTT
CDR3aa: CASSLVTGVTGELFF

v_gene: TRBV20-1
j_gene: TRBJ2-5
d_gene: TRBD1
abundance: .
CDR3nt: TGCAGTGCTCGACTATGGGACAGGGGATACGCGGAGACCCAGTACTTC
CDR3aa: CSARLWDRGYAETQYF

v_gene: TRBV28
j_gene: TRBJ2-7
d_gene: .
abundance: few
CDR3nt: TGTGCCAGCAGTTCCCACGGGAGACCCGAGCAGTACTTC
CDR3aa: CASSSHGRPEQYF

v_gene: TRBV4-1
j_gene: TRBJ2-7
d_gene: .
abundance: few
CDR3nt: TGCGCCAGCAGCCAAGATGATAGATACGAGCAGTACTTC
CDR3aa: CASSQDDRYEQYF

v_gene: TRBV25-1
j_gene: TRBJ1-4
d_gene: TRBD1
abundance: .
CDR3nt: TGTGCCAGCAGTCGAATCGGGGACAGGAGCGATCGAACTAATGAAAAACTGTTTTTT
CDR3aa: CASSRIGDRSDRTNEKLFF

v_gene: TRBV12-3/TRBV12-4
j_gene: TRBJ1-1
d_gene: .
abundance: .
CDR3nt: TGTGCCAGCAGTTTTTCCAGCCCGGCTTTCTTT
CDR3aa: CASSFSSPAFF

v_gene: TRBV30
j_gene: TRBJ2-7
d_gene: .
abundance: once
CDR3nt: TGTGCCTGGAGCGAACAGGGATTCGAGCAGTACTTC
CDR3aa: CAWSEQGFEQYF

v_gene: TRBV20-1
j_gene: TRBJ2-5
d_gene: TRBD2
abundance: many
CDR3nt: TGCAGTGCTAAAGGCAGCGGGGCGGAGACCCAGTACTTC
CDR3aa: CSAKGSGAETQYF

v_gene: TRBV2
j_gene: TRBJ2-5
d_gene: .
abundance: few
CDR3nt: TGTGCCAGCAGTGAAGTGGTAGCCGGTGAGACCCAGTACTTC
CDR3aa: CASSEVVAGETQYF